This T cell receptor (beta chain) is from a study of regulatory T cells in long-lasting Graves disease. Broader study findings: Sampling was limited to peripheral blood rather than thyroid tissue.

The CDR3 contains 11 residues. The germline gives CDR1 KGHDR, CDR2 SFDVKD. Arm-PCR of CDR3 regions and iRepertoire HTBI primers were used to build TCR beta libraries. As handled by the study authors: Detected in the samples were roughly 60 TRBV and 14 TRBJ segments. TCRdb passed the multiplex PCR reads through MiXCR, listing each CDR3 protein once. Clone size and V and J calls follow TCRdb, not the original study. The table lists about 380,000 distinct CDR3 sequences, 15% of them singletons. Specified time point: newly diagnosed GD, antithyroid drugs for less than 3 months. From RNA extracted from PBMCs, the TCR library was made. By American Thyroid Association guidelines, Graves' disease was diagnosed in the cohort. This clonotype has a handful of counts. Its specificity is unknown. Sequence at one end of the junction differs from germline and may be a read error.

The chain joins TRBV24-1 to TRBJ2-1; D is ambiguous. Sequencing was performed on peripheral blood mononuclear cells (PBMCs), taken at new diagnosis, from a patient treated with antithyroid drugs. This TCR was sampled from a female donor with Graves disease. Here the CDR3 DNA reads TGTGCCGCCAGTGACGTCACGGAGCAGTTCTTC. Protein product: CAASDVTEQFF.